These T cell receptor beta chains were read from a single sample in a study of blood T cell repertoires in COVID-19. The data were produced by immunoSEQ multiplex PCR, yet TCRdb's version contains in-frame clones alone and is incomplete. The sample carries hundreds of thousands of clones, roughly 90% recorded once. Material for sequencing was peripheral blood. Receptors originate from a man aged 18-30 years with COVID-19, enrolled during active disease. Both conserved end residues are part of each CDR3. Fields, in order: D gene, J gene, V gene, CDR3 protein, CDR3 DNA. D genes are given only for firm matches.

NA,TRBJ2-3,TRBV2,CASSDAATDTQYF,TGTGCCAGCAGTGACGCGGCCACAGATACGCAGTATTTT
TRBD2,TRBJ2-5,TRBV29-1,CSGAAGVQETQYF,TGCAGCGGGGCCGCGGGGGTCCAAGAGACCCAGTACTTC
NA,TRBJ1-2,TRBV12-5,CASAPDYYGYTF,TGTGCTAGTGCCCCCGACTACTATGGCTACACCTTC
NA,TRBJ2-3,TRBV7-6,CASSPRLSTDTQYF,TGTGCCAGCAGCCCCCGTCTATCCACAGATACGCAGTATTTT
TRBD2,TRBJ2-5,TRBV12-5,CASGILAGGPGTQYF,TGTGCTAGTGGAATCCTAGCGGGAGGCCCAGGGACCCAGTACTTC
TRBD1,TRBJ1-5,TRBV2,CASILDRRGGLHNQPQHF,TGTGCCAGCATTCTAGATAGGAGAGGGGGCTTACACAATCAGCCCCAGCATTTT
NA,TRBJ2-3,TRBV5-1,CASSSEDHRATDTQYF,TGCGCCAGCAGCTCCGAGGATCATAGAGCGACAGATACGCAGTATTTT
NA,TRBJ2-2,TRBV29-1,CSAYTGELFF,TGCAGCGCGTATACCGGGGAGCTGTTTTTT
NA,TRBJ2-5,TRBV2,CASSEPGGARETQYF,TGTGCCAGCAGTGAACCCGGCGGCGCGAGGGAGACCCAGTACTTC
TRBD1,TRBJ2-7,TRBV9,CASSVTGQGTYEQYF,TGTGCCAGCAGCGTAACGGGACAGGGGACCTACGAGCAGTACTTC
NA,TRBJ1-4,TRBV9,CASSVGGGEKLFF,TGTGCCAGCAGCGTAGGAGGCGGTGAAAAACTGTTTTTT
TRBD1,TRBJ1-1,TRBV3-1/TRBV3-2,CASSRASWDSVNTEAFF,TGTGCCAGCAGCCGAGCAAGTTGGGACAGTGTGAACACTGAAGCTTTCTTT
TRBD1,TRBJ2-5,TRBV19,CASSSPDRGETQYF,TGTGCCAGTAGTAGCCCAGACAGGGGGGAGACCCAGTACTTC
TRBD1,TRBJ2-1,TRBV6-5,CASGDRPNEQFF,TGTGCCTCCGGGGACAGACCCAATGAGCAGTTCTTC
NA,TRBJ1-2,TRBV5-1,CASSQGAVNYGYTF,TGCGCCAGCAGTCAAGGGGCGGTAAACTATGGCTACACCTTC
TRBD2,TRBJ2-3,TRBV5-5,CASSLVLAGADTQYF,TGTGCCAGCAGCTTGGTTCTAGCGGGAGCAGATACGCAGTATTTT
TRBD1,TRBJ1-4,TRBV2,CASSPQSAGGEKLFF,TGTGCCAGCAGTCCCCAATCCGCAGGGGGGGAAAAACTGTTTTTT
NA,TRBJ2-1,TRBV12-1,CASSSIWGLAGGSYNEQFF,TGTGCCAGCAGCTCAATTTGGGGCCTAGCGGGGGGCTCCTACAATGAGCAGTTCTTC
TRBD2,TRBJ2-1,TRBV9,CASSGTSGSYNEQFF,TGTGCCAGCAGCGGAACTAGCGGTTCCTACAATGAGCAGTTCTTC
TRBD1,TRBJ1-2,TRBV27,CASSLNGGGAYGYTF,TGTGCCAGCAGTTTAAATGGAGGGGGCGCCTATGGCTACACCTTC
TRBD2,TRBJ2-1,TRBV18,CASSPGLAGGLSSYNEQFF,TGTGCCAGCTCACCCGGACTAGCGGGAGGACTTAGCTCCTACAATGAGCAGTTCTTC
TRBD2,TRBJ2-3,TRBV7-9,CASSLARGSDTQYF,TGTGCCAGCAGCTTAGCGCGGGGGTCAGATACGCAGTATTTT
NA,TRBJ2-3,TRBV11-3,CASSRTGDTQYF,TGTGCCAGCAGCCGCACCGGAGATACGCAGTATTTT